The present entry profiles one T cell receptor (beta chain) with its context. Its antigen is currently unknown. These data come from a study of T cells after yellow fever vaccination. Study conclusions and caveats: Relatively few clonotypes were ones that appeared in both CD4 and CD8 compartments. Re-detected after boosting: most primary clones, 96% of CD4 and less than 90% of CD8.

TCRdb ran MiXCR on the 5' RACE reads and lists one entry per CDR3 protein. The data hold under 550,000 distinct CDR3 sequences, with around a fifth observed a single time. The ends lost 6 bases at V and 1 base at J; junction bases unmatched: 6. This CDR3 region has 14 residues. The chain has TRBV23-1 and TRBJ2-7; TRBD2 agrees at 7 bases. TRBV23-1 falls under the ORF class, with uncertain function. The sequences come from PBMCs, collected roughly 20 days after the first yellow fever vaccination. The sequence derives from a man aged 18 to 30 who received the YFV17D yellow fever vaccine. The CDR3 loop is CASRVEGGSYEQYF. For the CDR3, the DNA is TGCGCCAGCAGAGTCGAGGGAGGGTCCTACGAGCAGTACTTC.